This entry concerns a single T cell receptor (beta chain). Its antigen is unknown. Template switching added a universal primer site, and cDNA bore unique molecular identifiers. TCRdb analysed the 5' RACE reads with MiXCR anew, one entry per CDR3 protein. The table includes 1.5 million to 2 million distinct CDR3 sequences, around 29% detected once. The data derive from a study of identical twins. Study outcomes and limitations: Findings depended on cross-sectional statistics rather than tracking the same donors.

The CDR3 extends over 13 amino acids. V dropped 10 bases and J dropped 2; count of bases not matched to a gene: 4. Germline CDR1 is SGHAT and CDR2 is FQNNGV. The sequence derives from a newborn girl in good health. The specimen sequenced was cord blood. The genes are TRBV11-2 and TRBJ2-3, with 9 bases identical to TRBD2. This CDR3 reads CATRLAATDTQYF. The CDR3 nucleotides are TGTGCCACCAGACTAGCGGCCACAGATACGCAGTATTTT.